The T cell receptor beta chain under discussion was sequenced for a study of blood T cell repertoires in COVID-19. On the study more broadly: Donors in the United States, Italy and Spain gave samples during acute or convalescent COVID-19. PBMCs, B-cell-depleted T cells, or T cells were the source of the cDNA or gDNA that made up the material.

CDR3 size: 14 residues. The V and J ends lost 6 bases and 4 bases respectively, with 16 bases between them. The germline gives CDR1 LNHDA, CDR2 SQIVND (reference sequence). Original processing methods: Amplified reference gene primers provided the basis for estimating nucleated cell counts. Method: immunoSEQ multiplex PCR; TCRdb's copy keeps in-frame clones and lacks some. That table is the source of V, J and clone size, and D and trimming were worked out from the DNA. Of tens of thousands of clones listed, 85% are singletons. Sequences were obtained from peripheral blood. The chain has TRBV19 and TRBJ2-7, with a tentative D call TRBD2 (6 bases). This TCR was sampled from a man aged 80 or over with acute or convalescent COVID-19. The CDR3 spells CASRKSPGRYEQYF. As DNA, the CDR3 is TGTGCCAGTAGGAAAAGTCCAGGGAGGTACGAGCAGTACTTC.